This is a list of T cell receptor beta chains from one sample in a study of CD8 T cells in Susac syndrome. TCRdb fed the immunoSEQ multiplex PCR reads into MiXCR, producing one record per CDR3 protein. Of around 160,000 distinct CDR3 sequences listed, roughly 94% were seen once; the top ten hold about 0.094%. Sequencing was performed on CD4+ T cells from PBMCs. The receptor source for this set is a human donor with multiple sclerosis. Each CDR3 is given with its conserved first and last residue. The order of the fields is CDR3 length, D gene, J gene, V gene, clone size, CDR3 protein, CDR3 DNA. D genes are given only for firm matches. The listing skips clone size in some rows; elsewhere it reads once, few, many or a size class.

13 | TRBD2 | TRBJ2-7 | TRBV20-1 | few | CSARGLAGGEQYF | TGCAGTGCTAGAGGACTAGCGGGTGGGGAGCAGTACTTC
13 | . | TRBJ1-2 | TRBV3-1 | . | CASSQLRGLGYTF | TGTGCCAGCAGCCAACTGCGGGGTCTTGGCTACACCTTC
14 | . | TRBJ1-1 | TRBV5-4 | . | CASSLGTVNTEAFF | TGTGCCAGCAGCTTGGGGACCGTGAACACTGAAGCTTTCTTT
15 | TRBD2 | TRBJ2-3 | TRBV4-1 | . | CASSLGGRAEDTQYF | TGCGCCAGCTCCCTGGGCGGGAGGGCCGAAGATACGCAGTATTTT
19 | . | TRBJ2-6 | TRBV12-3/TRBV12-4 | . | CASSLGPDLPGSGANVLTF | TGTGCCAGCAGTTTAGGCCCGGACCTTCCAGGCTCTGGGGCCAACGTCCTGACTTTC
15 | . | TRBJ2-5 | TRBV18 | . | CASSGDREPRETQYF | TGTGCCAGCTCAGGCGACCGGGAGCCAAGAGAGACCCAGTACTTC
16 | TRBD2 | TRBJ2-2 | TRBV12-3/TRBV12-4 | . | CASSPSGRAGTGELFF | TGTGCCAGCAGTCCCAGCGGGAGGGCCGGCACCGGGGAGCTGTTTTTT
14 | . | TRBJ2-3 | TRBV24-1 | . | CATSGRQSTDTQYF | TGTGCCACCAGTGGGAGGCAAAGCACAGATACGCAGTATTTT
14 | . | TRBJ1-1 | TRBV13 | . | CASSSRGGGTEAFF | TGTGCCAGCAGTTCAAGAGGGGGAGGGACTGAAGCTTTCTTT
14 | . | TRBJ1-4 | TRBV19 | . | CASSISDANEKLFF | TGTGCCAGTAGTATATCGGACGCTAATGAAAAACTGTTTTTT
14 | . | TRBJ2-5 | TRBV7-3 | . | CASSLPGVGETQYF | TGTGCCAGCAGCTTACCGGGAGTGGGGGAGACCCAGTACTTC
14 | TRBD2 | TRBJ2-5 | TRBV3-1 | . | CASSQTSAGETQYF | TGTGCCAGCAGTCAAACTAGCGCGGGAGAGACCCAGTACTTC
14 | TRBD1 | TRBJ1-1 | TRBV7-2 | . | CASSSTGGATEAFF | TGTGCCAGCAGCTCAACAGGGGGGGCCACTGAAGCTTTCTTT
13 | TRBD2 | TRBJ2-1 | TRBV12-3/TRBV12-4 | . | CASRASGYNEQFF | TGTGCCAGCAGGGCTAGCGGCTACAATGAGCAGTTCTTC
14 | . | TRBJ2-2 | TRBV20-1 | . | CSASIRGPTGELFF | TGCAGTGCTAGTATCAGGGGACCGACCGGGGAGCTGTTTTTT
13 | . | TRBJ1-5 | TRBV20-1 | . | CSASEGFNQPQHF | TGCAGTGCTAGTGAAGGATTTAATCAGCCCCAGCATTTT
13 | . | TRBJ1-2 | TRBV18 | . | CASSPSRPAFYTF | TGTGCCAGCTCACCAAGCAGACCGGCTTTCTACACCTTC
15 | . | TRBJ1-2 | TRBV10-3 | . | CAISESWGPSYGYTF | TGTGCCATCAGTGAGTCTTGGGGACCGTCCTATGGCTACACCTTC
17 | . | TRBJ1-3 | TRBV19 | . | CASTPPRTRYGGNTIYF | TGTGCCAGTACCCCCCCTCGGACTCGATACGGCGGAAACACCATATATTTT
12 | . | TRBJ1-2 | TRBV7-2 | . | CASSRGWEGYTF | TGTGCCAGCAGCAGGGGTTGGGAAGGCTACACCTTC
17 | . | TRBJ2-6 | TRBV19 | . | CASSIYRQHSGANVLTF | TGTGCCAGTAGTATTTACAGACAGCACTCTGGGGCCAACGTCCTGACTTTC
15 | . | TRBJ2-2 | TRBV6-6 | . | CASTRGGTNTGELFF | TGTGCCAGCACTAGGGGAGGAACGAACACCGGGGAGCTGTTTTTT
13 | . | TRBJ2-5 | TRBV6-2/TRBV6-3 | . | CASNGAGRETQYF | TGTGCCAGCAATGGGGCCGGGAGAGAGACCCAGTACTTC
17 | TRBD2 | TRBJ2-2 | TRBV6-2/TRBV6-3 | . | CASGLSVGLGGTGELFF | TGTGCCAGCGGCTTGTCTGTGGGACTAGGGGGCACCGGGGAGCTGTTTTTT